This TCR beta chain was recorded in a study of blood T cell repertoires in COVID-19. Study details: In each case, the material was cDNA or gDNA derived from T cells, B-cell-depleted T cells, or PBMCs.

The count of this clone is one. Germline CDR1 is LGHDT and CDR2 is YNNKEL (reference sequence). This CDR3 region has 16 residues. The ends were cut back, 1 base at V and 0 bases at J, with 11 bases in the middle. This table comes from immunoSEQ multiplex PCR, and its TCRdb copy is limited to in-frame clones, with some not included. The table lists about 150,000 clones, less than 90% of them singletons. The J gene is TRBJ2-3, the V gene TRBV3-1 (or the pseudogene TRBV3-2), with D tentatively TRBD2 (5 bases). The specimen was peripheral blood. The TCR originated in a human donor in a cohort sampled during active COVID-19. CDR3: CASSQGAGLSTDTQYF. The CDR3 DNA sequence: TGTGCCAGCAGCCAAGGGGCGGGTCTGAGCACAGATACGCAGTATTTT.